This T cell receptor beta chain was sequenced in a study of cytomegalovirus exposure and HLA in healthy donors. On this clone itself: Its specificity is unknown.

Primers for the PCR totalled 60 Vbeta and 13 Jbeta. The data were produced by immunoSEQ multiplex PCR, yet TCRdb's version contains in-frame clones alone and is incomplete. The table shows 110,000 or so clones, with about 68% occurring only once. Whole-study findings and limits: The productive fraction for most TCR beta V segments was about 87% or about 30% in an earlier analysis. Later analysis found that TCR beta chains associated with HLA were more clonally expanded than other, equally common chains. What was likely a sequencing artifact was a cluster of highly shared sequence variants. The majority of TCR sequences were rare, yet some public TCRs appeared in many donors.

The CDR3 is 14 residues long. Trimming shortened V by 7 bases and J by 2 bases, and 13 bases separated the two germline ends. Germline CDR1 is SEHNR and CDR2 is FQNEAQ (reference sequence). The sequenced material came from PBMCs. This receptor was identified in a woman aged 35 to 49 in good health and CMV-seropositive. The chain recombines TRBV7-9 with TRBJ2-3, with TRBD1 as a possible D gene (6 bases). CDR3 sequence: CASMTGSPTDTQYF. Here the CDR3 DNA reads TGTGCCAGCATGACAGGATCCCCCACAGATACGCAGTATTTT. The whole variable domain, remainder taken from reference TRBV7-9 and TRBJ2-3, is DTGVSQNPRHKITKRGQNVTFRCDPISEHNRLYWYRQTLGQGPEFLTYFQNEAQLEKSRLLSDRFSAERPKGSFSTLEIQRTEQGDSAMYLCASMTGSPTDTQYFGPGTRLTVL.